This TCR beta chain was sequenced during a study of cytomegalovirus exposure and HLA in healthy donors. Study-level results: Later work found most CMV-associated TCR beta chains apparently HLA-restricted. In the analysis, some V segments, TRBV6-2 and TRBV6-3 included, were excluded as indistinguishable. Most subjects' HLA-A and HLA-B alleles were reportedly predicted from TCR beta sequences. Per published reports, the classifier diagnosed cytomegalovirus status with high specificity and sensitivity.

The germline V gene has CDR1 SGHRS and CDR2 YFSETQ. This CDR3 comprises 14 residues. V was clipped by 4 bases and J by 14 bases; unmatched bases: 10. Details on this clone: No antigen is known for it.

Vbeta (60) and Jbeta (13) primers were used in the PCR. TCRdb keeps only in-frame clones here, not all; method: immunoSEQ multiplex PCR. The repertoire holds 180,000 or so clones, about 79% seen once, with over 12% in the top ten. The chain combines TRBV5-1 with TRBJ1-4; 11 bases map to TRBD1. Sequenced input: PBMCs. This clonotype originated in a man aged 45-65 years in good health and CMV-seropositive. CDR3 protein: CASSVGQGARGLFF. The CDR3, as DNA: TGCGCCAGCAGCGTCGGACAGGGGGCGAGAGGGCTGTTTTTT.